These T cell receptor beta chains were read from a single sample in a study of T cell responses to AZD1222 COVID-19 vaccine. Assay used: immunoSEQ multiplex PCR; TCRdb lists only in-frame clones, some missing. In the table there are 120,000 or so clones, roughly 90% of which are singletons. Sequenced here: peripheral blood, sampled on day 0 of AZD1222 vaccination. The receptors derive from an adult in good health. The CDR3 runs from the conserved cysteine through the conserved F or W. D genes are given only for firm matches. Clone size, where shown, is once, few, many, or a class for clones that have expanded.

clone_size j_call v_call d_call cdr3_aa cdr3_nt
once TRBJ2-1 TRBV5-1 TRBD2 CASSLNLAGGGAYNEQFF TGCGCCAGCAGCTTGAATTTAGCGGGTGGGGGTGCCTACAATGAGCAGTTCTTC
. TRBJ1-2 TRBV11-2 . CASSFQVAGESYTF TGTGCCAGCAGCTTCCAGGTTGCAGGGGAGAGCTACACCTTC
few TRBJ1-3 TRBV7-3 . CASSLDLPGEGSAGNTIYF TGTGCCAGCAGCTTAGATTTACCGGGGGAGGGTAGCGCTGGAAACACCATATATTTT
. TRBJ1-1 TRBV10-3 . CAISEHREAREAFF TGTGCCATCAGTGAGCACAGGGAGGCTCGGGAAGCTTTCTTT
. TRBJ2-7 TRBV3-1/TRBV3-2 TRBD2 CASSPHGTSGNSYEQYF TGTGCCAGCAGCCCCCATGGGACTAGCGGGAACTCCTACGAGCAGTACTTC
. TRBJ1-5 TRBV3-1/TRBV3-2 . CASSQTDWGDGNQPQHF TGTGCCAGCAGCCAAACCGACTGGGGGGATGGCAATCAGCCCCAGCATTTT
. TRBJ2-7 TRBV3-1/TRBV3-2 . CASSQRGVGRSYEQYF TGTGCCAGCAGCCAAAGAGGGGTTGGGAGGTCCTACGAGCAGTACTTC
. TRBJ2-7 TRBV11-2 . CASSLGLGPSYEQYF TGTGCCAGCAGCTTAGGACTCGGGCCCTCCTACGAGCAGTACTTC
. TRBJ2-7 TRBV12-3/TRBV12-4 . CASELQGTYEQYF TGTGCCAGCGAACTTCAGGGTACCTACGAGCAGTACTTC
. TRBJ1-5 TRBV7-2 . CASSFSSYQPQHF TGTGCCAGCAGCTTTAGCAGTTATCAGCCCCAGCATTTT
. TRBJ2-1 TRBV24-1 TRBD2 CATSDRTSGVYNEQFF TGTGCCACCAGTGATAGGACTAGCGGAGTCTACAATGAGCAGTTCTTC
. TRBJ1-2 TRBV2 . CAQRRARNNYGYTF TGTGCCCAAAGGAGGGCCAGAAATAACTATGGCTACACCTTC
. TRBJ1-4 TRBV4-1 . CASSHPGGEKLFF TGCGCCAGCAGCCACCCGGGGGGTGAAAAACTGTTTTTT
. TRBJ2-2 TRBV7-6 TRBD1 CASSLQSSVGQGPNTGELFF TGTGCCAGCAGCTTACAGTCAAGTGTAGGACAGGGGCCGAACACCGGGGAGCTGTTTTTT
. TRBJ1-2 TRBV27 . CASSLRVSYGYTF TGTGCCAGCAGTTTACGGGTTAGCTATGGCTACACCTTC
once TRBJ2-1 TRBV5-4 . CASSLGGQKFF TGTGCCAGCAGCTTAGGCGGGCAGAAGTTCTTC
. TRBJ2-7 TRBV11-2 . CASSLATGSGYEQYF TGTGCCAGCAGCCTAGCAACGGGTAGCGGCTACGAGCAGTACTTC
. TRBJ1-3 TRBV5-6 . CASSPLFSQGSGNTIYF TGTGCCAGCAGCCCACTATTTTCTCAGGGATCTGGAAACACCATATATTTT
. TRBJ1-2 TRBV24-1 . CATSDGVAGYGYTF TGTGCCACCAGTGATGGGGTAGCAGGGTATGGCTACACCTTC
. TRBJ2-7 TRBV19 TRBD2 CASSHLAVSYEQYF TGTGCCAGTAGTCATCTAGCGGTATCCTACGAGCAGTACTTC
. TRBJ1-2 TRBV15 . CATRHTGRDLNYGYTF TGTGCCACCAGACACACGGGGAGAGACCTAAACTATGGCTACACCTTC
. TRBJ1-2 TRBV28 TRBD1 CASSYPGQGGSYGYTF TGTGCCAGCAGTTATCCCGGACAGGGGGGTAGCTATGGCTACACCTTC
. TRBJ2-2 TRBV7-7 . CASSLEGGTGELFF TGTGCTAGCAGCTTAGAGGGAGGCACCGGGGAGCTGTTTTTT
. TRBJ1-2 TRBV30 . CAWSVLGDAGGYTF TGTGCCTGGAGTGTACTGGGGGACGCCGGAGGCTACACCTTC